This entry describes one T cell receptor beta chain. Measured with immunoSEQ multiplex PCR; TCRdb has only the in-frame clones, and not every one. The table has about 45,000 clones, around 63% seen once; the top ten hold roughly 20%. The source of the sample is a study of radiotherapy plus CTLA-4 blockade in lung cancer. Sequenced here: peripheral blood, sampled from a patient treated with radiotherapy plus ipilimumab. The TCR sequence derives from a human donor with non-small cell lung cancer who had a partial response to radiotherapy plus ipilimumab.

The CDR3 region has the DNA TGTGCCAGCAGCCGTAGCGGGGGGGCGGGCGAGACCCAGTACTTC. Its translation: CASSRSGGAGETQYF. V is TRBV5-6 and J is TRBJ2-5; TRBD2 matches 11 bases. CDR1 and CDR2 from the germline V gene are SGHDT and YYEEEE. There are 15 residues in the CDR3. V shed 4 bases, J shed 5 bases, and the junction held 7 bases outside the gene matches.